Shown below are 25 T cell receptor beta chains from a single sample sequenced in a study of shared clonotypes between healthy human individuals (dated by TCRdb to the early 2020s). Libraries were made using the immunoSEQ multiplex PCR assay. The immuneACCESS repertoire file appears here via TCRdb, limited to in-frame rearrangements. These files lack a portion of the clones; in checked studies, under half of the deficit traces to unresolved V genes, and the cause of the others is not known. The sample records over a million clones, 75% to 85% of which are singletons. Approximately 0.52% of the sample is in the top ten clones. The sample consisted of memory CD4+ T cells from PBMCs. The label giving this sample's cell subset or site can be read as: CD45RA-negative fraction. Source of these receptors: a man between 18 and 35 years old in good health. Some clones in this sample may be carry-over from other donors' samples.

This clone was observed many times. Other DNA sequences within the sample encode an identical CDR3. CDR3 protein: CASSLEGTDTQYF. The CDR3 nucleotides read TGCGCCAGCAGCTTGGAAGGCACAGATACGCAGTATTTT. The chain uses TRBV5-1 and TRBJ2-3; D unresolved. Trimming stripped 0 bases from V and 1 base from J, with 3 bases between. CDR1 is SGHRS, CDR2 YFSETQ, per germline. The CDR3 spans 13 residues. The variable domain in full, with the rest retrieved from reference TRBV5-1 and TRBJ2-3, is KAGVTQTPRYLIKTRGQQVTLSCSPISGHRSVSWYQQTPGQGLQFLFEYFSETQRNKGNFPGRFSGRQFSNSRSEMNVSTLELGDSALYLCASSLEGTDTQYFGPGTRLTVL.

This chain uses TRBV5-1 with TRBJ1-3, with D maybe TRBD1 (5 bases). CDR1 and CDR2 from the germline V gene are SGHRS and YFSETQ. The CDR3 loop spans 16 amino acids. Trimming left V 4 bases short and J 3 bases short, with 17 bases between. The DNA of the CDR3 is TGCGCCAGCAGCGACGCCTACCGGGACGGTGGAAACACCATATATTTT. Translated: CASSDAYRDGGNTIYF. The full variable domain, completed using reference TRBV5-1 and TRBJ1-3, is KAGVTQTPRYLIKTRGQQVTLSCSPISGHRSVSWYQQTPGQGLQFLFEYFSETQRNKGNFPGRFSGRQFSNSRSEMNVSTLELGDSALYLCASSDAYRDGGNTIYFGEGSWLTVV.

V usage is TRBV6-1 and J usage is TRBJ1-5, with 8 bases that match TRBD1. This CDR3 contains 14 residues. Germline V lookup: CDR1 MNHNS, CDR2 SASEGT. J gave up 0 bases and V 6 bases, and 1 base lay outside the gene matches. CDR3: CASRTGVSNQPQHF. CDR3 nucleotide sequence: TGTGCCAGCAGGACAGGGGTTAGCAATCAGCCCCAGCATTTT.

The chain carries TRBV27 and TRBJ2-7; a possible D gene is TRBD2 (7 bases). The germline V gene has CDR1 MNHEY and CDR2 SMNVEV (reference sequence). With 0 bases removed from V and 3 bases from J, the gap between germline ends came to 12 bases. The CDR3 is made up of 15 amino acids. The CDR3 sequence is CASSLSGGPGYEQYF. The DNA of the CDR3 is TGTGCCAGCAGTTTATCGGGGGGGCCCGGCTACGAGCAGTACTTC.

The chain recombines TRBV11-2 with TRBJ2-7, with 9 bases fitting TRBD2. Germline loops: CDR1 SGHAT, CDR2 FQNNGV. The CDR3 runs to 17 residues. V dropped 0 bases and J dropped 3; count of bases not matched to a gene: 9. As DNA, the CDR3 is TGTGCCAGCAGCTTAGATTCTCCGACTAGCGGATACTACGAGCAGTACTTC. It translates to CASSLDSPTSGYYEQYF.

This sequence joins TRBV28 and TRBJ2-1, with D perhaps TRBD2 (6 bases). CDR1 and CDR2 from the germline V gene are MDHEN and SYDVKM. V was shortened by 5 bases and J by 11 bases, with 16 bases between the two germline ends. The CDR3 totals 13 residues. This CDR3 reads CASSPGLLAKQFF. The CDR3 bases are TGTGCCAGCAGTCCGGGACTCCTAGCCAAGCAGTTCTTC.

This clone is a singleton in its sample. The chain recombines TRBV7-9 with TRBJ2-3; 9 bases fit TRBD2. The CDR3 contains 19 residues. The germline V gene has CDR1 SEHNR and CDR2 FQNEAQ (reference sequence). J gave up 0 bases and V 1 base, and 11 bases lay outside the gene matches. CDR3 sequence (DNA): TGTGCCAGCAGCTTAGGGCTAGCGGGACGAGGACATAGCACAGATACGCAGTATTTT. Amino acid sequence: CASSLGLAGRGHSTDTQYF.

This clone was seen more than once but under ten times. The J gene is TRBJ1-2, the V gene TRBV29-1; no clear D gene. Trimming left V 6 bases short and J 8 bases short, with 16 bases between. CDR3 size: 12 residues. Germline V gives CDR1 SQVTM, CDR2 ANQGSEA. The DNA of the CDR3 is TGCAGCGTAGAAAGGGAGAGGTACGGCTACACCTTC. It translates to CSVERERYGYTF.

The CDR3 bases are TGTGCCAGCAGCCCGGAGCTGGAGACCCAGTACTTC. This gives the protein CASSPELETQYF. The chain links TRBV5-5 to TRBJ2-5, with D hard to call. Germline CDR1 SGHKS, CDR2 YYEKEE (reference sequence). Trimming stripped 4 bases from V and 5 bases from J, with 9 bases between. The CDR3 loop spans 12 amino acids.

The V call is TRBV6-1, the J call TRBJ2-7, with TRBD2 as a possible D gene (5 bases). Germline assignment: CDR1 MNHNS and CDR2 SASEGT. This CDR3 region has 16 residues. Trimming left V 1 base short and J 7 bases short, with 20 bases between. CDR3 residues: CASSEGVASLQGEQYF. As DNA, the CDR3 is TGTGCCAGCAGTGAAGGTGTTGCTAGCCTTCAAGGGGAGCAGTACTTC.

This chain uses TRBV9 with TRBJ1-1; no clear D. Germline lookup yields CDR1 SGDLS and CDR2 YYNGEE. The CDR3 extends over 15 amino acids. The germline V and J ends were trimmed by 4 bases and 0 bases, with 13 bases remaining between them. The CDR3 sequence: CASSPPEWMNTEAFF. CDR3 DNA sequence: TGTGCCAGCAGCCCCCCCGAGTGGATGAACACTGAAGCTTTCTTT.

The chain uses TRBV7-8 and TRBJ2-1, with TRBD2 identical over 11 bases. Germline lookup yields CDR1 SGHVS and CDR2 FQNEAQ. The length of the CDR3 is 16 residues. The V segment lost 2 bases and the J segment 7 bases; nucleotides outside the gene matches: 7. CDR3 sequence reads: CASSLSRLAGRNEQFF. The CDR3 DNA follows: TGTGCCAGCAGCTTAAGTAGACTAGCGGGACGGAATGAGCAGTTCTTC. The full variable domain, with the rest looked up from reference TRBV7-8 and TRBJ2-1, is GAGVSQSPRYKVAKRGQDVALRCDPISGHVSLFWYQQALGQGPEFLTYFQNEAQLDKSGLPSDRFFAERPEGSVSTLKIQRTQQEDSAVYLCASSLSRLAGRNEQFFGPGTRLTVL.

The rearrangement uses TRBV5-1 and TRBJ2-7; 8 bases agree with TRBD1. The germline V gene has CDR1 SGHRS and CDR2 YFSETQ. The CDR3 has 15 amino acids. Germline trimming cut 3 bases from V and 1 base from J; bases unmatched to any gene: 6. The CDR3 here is CASSSGQVRSYEQYF. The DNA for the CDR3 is TGCGCCAGCAGCTCGGGACAGGTGCGATCCTACGAGCAGTACTTC.

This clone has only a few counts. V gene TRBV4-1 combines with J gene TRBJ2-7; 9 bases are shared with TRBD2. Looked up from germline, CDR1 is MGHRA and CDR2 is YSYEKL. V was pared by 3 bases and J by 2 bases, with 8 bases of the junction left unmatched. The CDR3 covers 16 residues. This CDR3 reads CASSQTPLAGTYEQYF. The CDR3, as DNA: TGCGCCAGCAGCCAGACCCCACTAGCGGGCACCTACGAGCAGTACTTC.

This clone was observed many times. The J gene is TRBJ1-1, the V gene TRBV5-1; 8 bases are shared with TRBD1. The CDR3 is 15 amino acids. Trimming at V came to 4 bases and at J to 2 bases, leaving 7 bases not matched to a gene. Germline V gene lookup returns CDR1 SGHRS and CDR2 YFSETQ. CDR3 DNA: TGCGCCAGCAGCGGGACGACAGGGGCAAACACTGAAGCTTTCTTT. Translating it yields CASSGTTGANTEAFF.

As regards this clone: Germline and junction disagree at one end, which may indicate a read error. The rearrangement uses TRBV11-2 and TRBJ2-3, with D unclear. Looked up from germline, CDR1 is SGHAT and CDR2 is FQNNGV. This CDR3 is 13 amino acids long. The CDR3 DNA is TGTGCCAGCAGTTTAGCACTCACAGATACGCAGTATTTT. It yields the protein CASSLALTDTQYF.

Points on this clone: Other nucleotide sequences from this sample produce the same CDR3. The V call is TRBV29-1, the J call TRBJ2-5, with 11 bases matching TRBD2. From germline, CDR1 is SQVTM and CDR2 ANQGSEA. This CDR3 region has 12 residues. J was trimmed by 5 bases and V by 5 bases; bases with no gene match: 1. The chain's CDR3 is CSVLAGGETQYF. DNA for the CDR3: TGCAGCGTTTTAGCGGGAGGGGAGACCCAGTACTTC.

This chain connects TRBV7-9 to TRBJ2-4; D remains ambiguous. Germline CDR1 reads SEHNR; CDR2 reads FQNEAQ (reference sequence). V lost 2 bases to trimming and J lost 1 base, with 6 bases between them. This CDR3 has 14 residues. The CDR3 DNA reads TGTGCCAGCAGCTTATCCGGGGCCAAAAACATTCAGTACTTC. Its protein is CASSLSGAKNIQYF.

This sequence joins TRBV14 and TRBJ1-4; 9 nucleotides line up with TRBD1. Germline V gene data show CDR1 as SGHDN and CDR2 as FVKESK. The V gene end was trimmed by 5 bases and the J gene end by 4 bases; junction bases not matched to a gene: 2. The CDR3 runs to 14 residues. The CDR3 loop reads CASSYRGHNEKLFF. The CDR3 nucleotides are TGTGCCAGCAGCTACAGGGGGCATAATGAAAAACTGTTTTTT.

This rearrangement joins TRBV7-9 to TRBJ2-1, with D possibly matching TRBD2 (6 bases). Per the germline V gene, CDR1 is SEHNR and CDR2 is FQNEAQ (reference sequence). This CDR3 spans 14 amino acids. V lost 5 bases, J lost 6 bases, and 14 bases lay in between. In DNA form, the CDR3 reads TGTGCCAGCAGCGCCTTGGGAGGTGGCAATGAGCAGTTCTTC. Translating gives CASSALGGGNEQFF.

CDR3 nucleotide sequence: TGTGCCAGCAGTTTAGCCGGGACAAGGGCCTACGAGCAGTACTTC. Its protein product is CASSLAGTRAYEQYF. This chain uses TRBV28 with TRBJ2-7, with a weak D call TRBD1 (6 bases). V was pared by 2 bases and J by 2 bases, with 13 bases between. The V gene's germline CDR1 is MDHEN and CDR2 SYDVKM. The CDR3 has 15 amino acids.

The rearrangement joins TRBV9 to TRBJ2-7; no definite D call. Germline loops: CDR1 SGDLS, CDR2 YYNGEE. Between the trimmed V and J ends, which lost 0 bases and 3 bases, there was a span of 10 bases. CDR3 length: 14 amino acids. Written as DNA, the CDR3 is TGTGCCAGCAGCGTAGCTGTCAGAAGCTACGAGCAGTACTTC. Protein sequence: CASSVAVRSYEQYF.

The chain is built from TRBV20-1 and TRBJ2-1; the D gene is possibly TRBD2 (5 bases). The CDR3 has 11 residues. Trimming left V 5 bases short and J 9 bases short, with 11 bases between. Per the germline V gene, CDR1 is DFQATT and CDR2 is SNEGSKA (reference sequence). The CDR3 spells CSAFDYSEQFF. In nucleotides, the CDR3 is TGCAGTGCTTTCGACTATTCTGAGCAGTTCTTC.

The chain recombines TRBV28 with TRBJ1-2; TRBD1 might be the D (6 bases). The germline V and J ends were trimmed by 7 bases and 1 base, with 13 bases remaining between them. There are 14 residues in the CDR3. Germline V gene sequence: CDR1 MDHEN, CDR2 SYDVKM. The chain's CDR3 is CASTPGGNNYGYTF. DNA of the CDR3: TGTGCCAGCACACCCGGGGGCAATAACTATGGCTACACCTTC.

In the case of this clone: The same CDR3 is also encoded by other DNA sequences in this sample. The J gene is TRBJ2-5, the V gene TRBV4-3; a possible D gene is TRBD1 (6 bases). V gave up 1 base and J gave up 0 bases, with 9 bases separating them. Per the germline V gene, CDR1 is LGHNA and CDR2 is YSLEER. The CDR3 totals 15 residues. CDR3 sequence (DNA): TGCGCCAGCAGCCAAGGGCAGGGGTACCAAGAGACCCAGTACTTC. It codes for CASSQGQGYQETQYF.